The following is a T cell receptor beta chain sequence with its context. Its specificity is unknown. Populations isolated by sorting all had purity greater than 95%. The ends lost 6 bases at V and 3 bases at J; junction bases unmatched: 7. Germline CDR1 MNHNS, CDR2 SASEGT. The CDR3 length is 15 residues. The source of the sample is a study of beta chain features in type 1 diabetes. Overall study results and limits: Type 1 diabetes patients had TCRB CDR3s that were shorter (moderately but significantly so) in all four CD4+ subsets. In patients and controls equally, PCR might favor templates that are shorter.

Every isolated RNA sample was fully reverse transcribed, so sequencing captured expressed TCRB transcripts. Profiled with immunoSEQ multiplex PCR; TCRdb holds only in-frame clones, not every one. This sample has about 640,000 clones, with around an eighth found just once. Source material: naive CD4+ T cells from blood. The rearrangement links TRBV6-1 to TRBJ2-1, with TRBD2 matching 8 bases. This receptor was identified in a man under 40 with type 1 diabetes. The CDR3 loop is CASRFGGAGYNEQFF. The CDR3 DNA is TGTGCCAGCAGGTTCGGGGGGGCAGGCTACAATGAGCAGTTCTTC.